These 6 T cell receptor beta chains share one sample of origin, sequenced in a study of blood T cell repertoires in COVID-19 (dated by TCRdb to the early 2020s). Preparation of the library involved the immunoSEQ multiplex PCR assay. TCRdb obtained this table from immuneACCESS and retained in-frame rearrangements with V and J assigned. These tables miss some clones; where compared with another copy, unresolved V genes account for less than half of the shortfall, and the remainder is unexplained. The sample table lists approximately 91,000 clones, more than 75% of them with a count of one. Together, the top ten hold over 6.5% of the sample. Input material: peripheral blood. Receptors originate from a man aged 65-85 years with acute or convalescent COVID-19.

The rearrangement joins TRBV12-3 or TRBV12-4 to TRBJ2-2; tentatively, D is TRBD1 (6 bases). Trimming removed 7 bases at V and 4 bases at J, with 10 bases between. This CDR3 has 13 residues. CDR3 nucleotide sequence: TGTGCCAGCACAGGACAGCTCACCGGGGAGCTGTTTTTT. This sequence encodes CASTGQLTGELFF.

V and J are TRBV9 and TRBJ2-7; maybe TRBD2 (6 bases). The CDR3 runs to 16 residues. Germline V gene data show CDR1 as SGDLS and CDR2 as YYNGEE. V lost 1 base and J lost 6, with 20 bases in between. In DNA, the CDR3 is TGTGCCAGCAGCGTACCCCCCAGGGCGGGGCTTCGCGAGCAGTACTTC. Encoded protein: CASSVPPRAGLREQYF.

This rearrangement joins TRBV9 to TRBJ2-7; 7 nucleotides match TRBD2. The J segment lost 1 base and the V segment lost 3 bases, leaving 10 bases of the junction unmatched. The CDR3 loop spans 16 amino acids. CDR1 is SGDLS and CDR2 is YYNGEE in the germline V gene. Written as DNA, the CDR3 is TGTGCCAGCAGCGCCGCCCCGGGGCGGGAGTCCTACGAGCAGTACTTC. Translating gives CASSAAPGRESYEQYF.

The chain recombines TRBV7-2 with TRBJ1-2; 9 nucleotides match TRBD1. Germline V gives CDR1 SGHTA, CDR2 FQGNSA. The CDR3 is made up of 15 amino acids. Trimming at V came to 5 bases and at J to 6 bases, leaving 10 bases not matched to a gene. In DNA form, the CDR3 reads TGTGCCAGCAGCCCGCAACGGACAGGGGAAAATGGCTACACCTTC. Translated, it gives CASSPQRTGENGYTF.

This clone was observed a single time. The chain uses TRBV10-3 and TRBJ2-6, with 8 bases that match TRBD1. J gave up 4 bases and V 2 bases, and 7 bases lay outside the gene matches. CDR1 and CDR2 (germline): ENHRY, SYGVKD. The CDR3 extends over 17 amino acids. DNA of the CDR3: TGTGCCATCAGTGAGCAGCAGGGGGCTTTCGGGGCCAACGTCCTGACTTTC. It encodes CAISEQQGAFGANVLTF.

The gene calls are TRBV5-8 and TRBJ2-5; weak D call: TRBD1 (6 bases). Germline CDR1 and CDR2: SGHTS and YDEGEE. The CDR3 sequence is 14 residues long. V shed 4 bases and J shed 1 base, with 11 bases lying between them. This chain's CDR3 is CASSTGTLQETQYF. As DNA, the CDR3 is TGTGCCAGCAGCACCGGGACACTCCAAGAGACCCAGTACTTC.